This entry features one T cell receptor beta chain sequence. The source of the sample is a study of chemoradiotherapy in HPV16-positive cancers. Generated by immunoSEQ multiplex PCR, the TCRdb table keeps only in-frame clones and is missing some. The sample gives about 21,000 clones, more than 70% of which show up once; roughly 2.4% is in the top ten. Trimming left V 4 bases short and J 4 bases short, with 20 bases between. This CDR3 spans 17 amino acids. The germline CDR1 and CDR2 sequences are SGDLS and YYNGEE. Sequences were derived from blood, sampled from a patient who underwent chemoradiotherapy. This receptor was obtained from a human donor with HPV-associated anogenital cancer. The chain is built from TRBV9 and TRBJ2-2; perhaps TRBD2 as D (6 bases). The CDR3 DNA reads as TGTGCCAGCAGCCCGCGCCGGACTAATTCGGGCACCGGGGAGCTGTTTTTT. It translates to CASSPRRTNSGTGELFF.